This T cell receptor beta chain emerged from a study of OX40 agonist ivuxolimab in advanced cancers. Turning to the study itself: People who had prior anti-PD-1, anti-PD-L1 or anti-CTLA-4 therapy could take part, and roughly 44% had some.

Data came from immunoSEQ multiplex PCR; TCRdb stores just in-frame clones and leaves some out. The data show some 150,000 clones, around nine tenths seen once. Germline V gene lookup returns CDR1 LNHNV and CDR2 YYDKDF (reference sequence). Germline trimming cut 3 bases from V and 0 bases from J; bases unmatched to any gene: 5. The CDR3 spans 15 residues. This receptor was taken from an adult with an advanced solid tumor such as melanoma, head and neck, liver or kidney cancer. The specimen was CD4+ or CD8+ T cells sorted from blood, collected in a trial of the OX40 agonist ivuxolimab. J is TRBJ2-7 and V is TRBV15; 7 bases fit TRBD1. CDR3 sequence reads: CATSRGRDSSYEQYF. Written as DNA, the CDR3 is TGTGCCACCAGCAGGGGAAGGGACAGCTCCTACGAGCAGTACTTC.